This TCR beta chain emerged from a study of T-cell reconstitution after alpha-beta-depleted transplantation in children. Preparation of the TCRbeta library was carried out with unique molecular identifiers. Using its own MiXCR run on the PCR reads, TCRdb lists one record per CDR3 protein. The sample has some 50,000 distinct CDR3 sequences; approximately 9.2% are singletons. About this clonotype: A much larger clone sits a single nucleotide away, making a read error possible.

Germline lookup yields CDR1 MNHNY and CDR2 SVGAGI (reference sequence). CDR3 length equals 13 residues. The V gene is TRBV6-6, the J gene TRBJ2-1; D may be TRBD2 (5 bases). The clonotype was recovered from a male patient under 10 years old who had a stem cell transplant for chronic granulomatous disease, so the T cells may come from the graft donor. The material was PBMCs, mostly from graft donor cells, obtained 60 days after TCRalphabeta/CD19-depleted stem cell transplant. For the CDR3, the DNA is TGTGCCAGAAGTTACGGGGAGTACAATGAGCAGTTCTTC. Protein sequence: CARSYGEYNEQFF.